This passage covers 29 T cell receptor beta chains from one sample sequenced in a study of cytomegalovirus exposure and HLA in healthy donors. Using immunoSEQ multiplex PCR, the repertoire was profiled, and TCRdb retains in-frame clones only, with some absent. The sample has 150,000 to 200,000 clones, just under 85% seen once; the top ten hold under 2.5%. The material sequenced was PBMCs. These receptors were collected from a man aged 30 to 45 in good health and CMV-seropositive.

This clone was observed once. The V call is TRBV4-3, the J call TRBJ2-3, with 14 bases matching TRBD2. The V segment lost 2 bases and the J segment 11 bases; nucleotides outside the gene matches: 21. The length of the CDR3 is 20 residues. Germline lookup yields CDR1 LGHNA and CDR2 YSLEER. Here the CDR3 DNA reads TGCGCCAGCAGCCAATGGCTACAGGGGGCCGGGACTAGCGGGGGTAGAGTGCAGTATTTT. Residues: CASSQWLQGAGTSGGRVQYF.

This chain joins TRBV10-3 and TRBJ2-3; 8 bases align to TRBD2. V gave up 10 bases and J gave up 1 base; unmatched junction bases: 4. This CDR3 spans 13 amino acids. Germline V gene lookup returns CDR1 ENHRY and CDR2 SYGVKD. CDR3 DNA: TGTGCCACCCGTAGCGGGGGCACAGATACGCAGTATTTT. Protein sequence: CATRSGGTDTQYF.

The gene calls are TRBV6-6 and TRBJ1-5; D is perhaps TRBD1 (5 bases). Germline V gene lookup returns CDR1 MNHNY and CDR2 SVGAGI (reference sequence). Trimming shortened V by 6 bases and J by 8 bases, and 17 bases separated the two germline ends. This CDR3 is built from 14 residues. The CDR3 region is CASSSDSELEPQHF. CDR3 in DNA: TGTGCCAGCAGCTCCGACAGTGAATTGGAGCCCCAGCATTTT.

This chain uses TRBV5-1 with TRBJ2-5, with TRBD1 as a possible D gene (6 bases). V was trimmed by 2 bases and J by 2 bases, leaving 19 bases between them. The germline V gene has CDR1 SGHRS and CDR2 YFSETQ. CDR3 size: 17 residues. This CDR3 reads CASSFSQGEGLQETQYF. DNA of the CDR3: TGCGCCAGCAGCTTTTCACAGGGAGAGGGGCTACAAGAGACCCAGTACTTC.

V is TRBV19 and J is TRBJ1-5; 8 bases align to TRBD1. Germline lookup yields CDR1 LNHDA and CDR2 SQIVND (reference sequence). Trimming took 4 bases from V and 1 from J; bases not matched to a gene: 3. The CDR3 loop spans 15 amino acids. The CDR3 nucleotides are TGTGCCAGTAGTAGGTGGGACAGGAGCAATCAGCCCCAGCATTTT. This codes for CASSRWDRSNQPQHF.

V is TRBV7-2 and J is TRBJ2-7; 7 nucleotides match TRBD2. Germline trimming cut 6 bases from V and 0 bases from J; bases unmatched to any gene: 5. CDR1 and CDR2 (germline): SGHTA, FQGNSA. CDR3 size: 14 residues. CDR3 sequence: CASRAGLPSYEQYF. CDR3 nucleotides: TGTGCCAGCAGGGCGGGACTACCCTCCTACGAGCAGTACTTC.

This clone has only one observation. In nucleotides, the CDR3 is TGTGCCAGCAGCTTCCACAGGAACCTGAACACTGAAGCTTTCTTT. This sequence encodes CASSFHRNLNTEAFF. The chain is built from TRBV7-2 and TRBJ1-1, with a possible D match to TRBD1 (5 bases). The CDR3 is made up of 15 amino acids. The germline V and J ends were trimmed by 3 bases and 0 bases, with 11 bases remaining between them. CDR1 is SGHTA and CDR2 is FQGNSA in the germline V gene.

The chain couples TRBV6-5 to TRBJ2-5; D is perhaps TRBD1 (6 bases). The CDR3 consists of 15 residues. Germline V gives CDR1 MNHEY, CDR2 SVGAGI. Trimming took off 5 bases at V and 0 bases at J, with 13 bases between the two ends. The CDR3 region has the DNA TGTGCCAGCAGTATGGACAGCCGATACCAAGAGACCCAGTACTTC. It encodes CASSMDSRYQETQYF.

J is TRBJ2-7 and V is TRBV14, with D possibly matching TRBD2 (5 bases). Trimming cost V 1 base and J 9 bases, with 10 bases left between them. The CDR3 loop spans 12 amino acids. Germline CDR1 and CDR2: SGHDN and FVKESK. The CDR3: CASSQGRGRQYF. Here the CDR3 DNA reads TGTGCCAGCAGCCAAGGCCGAGGGAGGCAGTACTTC.

This chain links TRBV9 with TRBJ2-1; TRBD1 matches 8 bases. The CDR3 loop spans 15 amino acids. Germline lookup yields CDR1 SGDLS and CDR2 YYNGEE. Trimming removed 0 bases from V and 12 bases from J; junction bases left unmatched: 11. CDR3 sequence reads: CASSVAKAGGFGQFF. CDR3 DNA sequence: TGTGCCAGCAGCGTAGCTAAGGCAGGGGGCTTCGGGCAGTTCTTC.

The J gene is TRBJ1-1, the V gene TRBV6-5; 9 bases are a match to TRBD1. CDR1 is MNHEY and CDR2 is SVGAGI in the germline V gene. J was trimmed by 5 bases and V by 4 bases; bases with no gene match: 8. This CDR3 contains 15 residues. The CDR3 spells CASSSGQGLGTEAFF. The CDR3 nucleotides read TGTGCCAGCAGTTCCGGACAGGGGTTGGGAACTGAAGCTTTCTTT.

V usage is TRBV19 and J usage is TRBJ1-5; the D gene is possibly TRBD1 (6 bases). CDR3 size: 13 residues. CDR1 is LNHDA and CDR2 is SQIVND in the germline V gene (reference sequence). V lost 9 bases and J lost 3, with 12 bases in between. The CDR3 loop is CASKGGTNQPQHF. Written as DNA, the CDR3 is TGTGCCAGCAAGGGGGGGACCAATCAGCCCCAGCATTTT.

The chain carries TRBV9 and TRBJ2-5, with 8 bases lining up with TRBD2. Germline values: CDR1 SGDLS, CDR2 YYNGEE. V lost 3 bases, J lost 5 bases, and 9 bases stayed unmatched. The CDR3 consists of 15 residues. CDR3 sequence: CASSAIAGSGETQYF. The CDR3 DNA is TGTGCCAGCAGCGCAATAGCGGGGAGTGGGGAGACCCAGTACTTC. Variable domain in full (rest from reference TRBV9 and TRBJ2-5): DSGVTQTPKHLITATGQRVTLRCSPRSGDLSVYWYQQSLDQGLQFLIQYYNGEERAKGNILERFSAQQFPDLHSELNLSSLELGDSALYFCASSAIAGSGETQYFGPGTRLLVL.

The genes are TRBV5-1 and TRBJ2-5; D perhaps matches TRBD1 (5 bases). V lost 2 bases and J 2 bases, leaving 10 bases between the germline ends. In germline, CDR1 is SGHRS, CDR2 YFSETQ. This CDR3 has 14 residues. Here the CDR3 DNA reads TGCGCCAGCAGCTTCCGACAGTCTCAAGAGACCCAGTACTTC. Translating it yields CASSFRQSQETQYF.

The genes are TRBV27 and TRBJ1-1; D is uncertain. This CDR3 contains 15 residues. Trimming left V 5 bases short and J 6 bases short, with 19 bases between. Germline loops: CDR1 MNHEY, CDR2 SMNVEV (reference sequence). The CDR3 nucleotides read TGTGCCAGCAGTCCAACGTCATATTCACGGGCTGAAGCTTTCTTT. Its protein is CASSPTSYSRAEAFF.

The CDR3 region has the DNA TGCAGCGTTGTAAGGGGGGGGGAGTGGTATGAGCAGTTCTTC. This translates into CSVVRGGEWYEQFF. V gene TRBV29-1 combines with J gene TRBJ2-1; possibly TRBD2 for D (7 bases). This CDR3 has 14 residues. V shed 4 bases and J shed 8 bases, with 18 bases lying between them. Germline loops: CDR1 SQVTM, CDR2 ANQGSEA.

This chain joins TRBV6-5 and TRBJ2-7; no definite D call. The germline V and J ends were trimmed by 0 bases and 2 bases, with 11 bases remaining between them. Germline CDR1 is MNHEY and CDR2 is SVGAGI. This CDR3 region has 15 residues. CDR3 sequence: CASSYSAAITYEQYF. The CDR3 coding sequence is TGTGCCAGCAGTTACTCGGCGGCGATCACCTACGAGCAGTACTTC.

This clone was counted only a few times. CDR3 bases: TGTGCCAGCAGGTCCGACAGATTCTATAATTCACCCCTCCACTTT. Residues: CASRSDRFYNSPLHF. The chain combines TRBV6-1 with TRBJ1-6; D is perhaps TRBD1 (5 bases). CDR3 length equals 15 residues. V lost 6 bases and J lost 3, with 12 bases in between. CDR1 is MNHNS and CDR2 is SASEGT in the germline V gene.

V and J are TRBV4-1 and TRBJ1-2; 9 nucleotides agree with TRBD1. This CDR3 is 16 amino acids long. The germline V gene has CDR1 MGHRA and CDR2 YSYEKL. V shed 0 bases and J 1 base; nucleotides not matched to a gene: 3. CDR3 sequence: CASSQDLTGGNYGYTF. CDR3 coding DNA: TGCGCCAGCAGCCAAGATCTGACAGGGGGTAACTATGGCTACACCTTC.

This clone was counted a few times. The same CDR3 also results from other DNA sequences found in this sample. The rearrangement joins TRBV11-2 to TRBJ1-2, with 12 positions matching TRBD1. CDR1 is SGHAT, CDR2 FQNNGV, per germline. The V segment lost 5 bases and the J segment 4 bases; nucleotides outside the gene matches: 2. This CDR3 has 14 residues. The CDR3 reads CASSLGQGAYGYTF. CDR3 in DNA: TGTGCCAGCAGCCTGGGACAGGGGGCCTATGGCTACACCTTC.

J is TRBJ2-7 and V is TRBV5-1; possibly TRBD1 for D (5 bases). This CDR3 contains 13 residues. Per the germline V gene, CDR1 is SGHRS and CDR2 is YFSETQ. The V and J ends lost 1 base and 3 bases respectively, with 8 bases between them. In DNA, the CDR3 is TGCGCCAGCAGCTTGAAGGGGAACTACGAGCAGTACTTC. It is translated as CASSLKGNYEQYF. Drawing the rest from reference TRBV5-1 and TRBJ2-7, the complete variable domain is KAGVTQTPRYLIKTRGQQVTLSCSPISGHRSVSWYQQTPGQGLQFLFEYFSETQRNKGNFPGRFSGRQFSNSRSEMNVSTLELGDSALYLCASSLKGNYEQYFGPGTRLTVT.

This sequence joins TRBV10-3 and TRBJ2-7; a possible D gene is TRBD2 (5 bases). Trimming took 0 bases from V and 0 from J, leaving 15 bases between them. The CDR3 spans 17 residues. The germline gives CDR1 ENHRY, CDR2 SYGVKD. The CDR3 sequence: CAISESTRTVSSYEQYF. CDR3 coding DNA: TGTGCCATCAGTGAGTCGACTCGGACTGTGAGCTCCTACGAGCAGTACTTC.

This chain joins TRBV4-3 and TRBJ1-1; possible D gene TRBD1, 6 bases. The V end was cut by 3 bases, the J end by 1 base, with 9 bases between. In germline, CDR1 is LGHNA, CDR2 YSLEER. The CDR3 contains 14 residues. In nucleotides, the CDR3 is TGCGCCAGCAGCCACATACAGGGGAACACTGAAGCTTTCTTT. Translating it yields CASSHIQGNTEAFF.

The chain links TRBV2 to TRBJ2-1, with 8 bases lining up with TRBD1. The germline V gene encodes CDR1 SNHLY and CDR2 FYNNEI. The CDR3 has 13 residues. J gave up 7 bases and V 8 bases, and 7 bases lay outside the gene matches. The DNA for the CDR3 is TGTGCCAGCGGACCTCGGACAGGGAATGAGCAGTTCTTC. Protein sequence: CASGPRTGNEQFF.

The rearrangement links TRBV6-1 to TRBJ1-1, with D unclear. Germline V CDR1 and CDR2: MNHNS, SASEGT. V lost 6 bases, J lost 4 bases, and 15 bases lay in between. CDR3 length: 14 residues. The CDR3 coding sequence is TGTGCCAGCAGATACGAAGAGGAACTCACTGAAGCTTTCTTT. Amino acids: CASRYEEELTEAFF.

This chain joins TRBV20-1 and TRBJ1-2; 9 bases align to TRBD1. This CDR3 comprises 11 residues. The V gene's germline CDR1 is DFQATT and CDR2 SNEGSKA (reference sequence). The CDR3 DNA follows: TGCTCCACAGGGGGCGCATATGGCTACACCTTC. Translated: CSTGGAYGYTF.

The chain links TRBV6-5 to TRBJ1-2; a weak D match, TRBD1 (5 bases). CDR3 length equals 15 residues. V shed 0 bases and J shed 6 bases, with 14 bases lying between them. Germline V gene data show CDR1 as MNHEY and CDR2 as SVGAGI. This CDR3 reads CASSYSQGLGHGYTF. The CDR3 region has the DNA TGTGCCAGCAGTTACTCCCAGGGTCTGGGGCATGGCTACACCTTC.

This chain connects TRBV4-3 to TRBJ2-1; 10 bases are shared with TRBD2. Germline loops: CDR1 LGHNA, CDR2 YSLEER. CDR3 size: 17 residues. V lost 3 bases and J lost 6; bases outside the gene matches: 11. CDR3 in amino acids: CASSHQAGGPRGNEQFF. As DNA, the CDR3 is TGCGCCAGCAGCCATCAAGCGGGGGGGCCGAGGGGCAATGAGCAGTTCTTC.

The chain uses TRBV9 and TRBJ1-5; 10 bases map to TRBD1. V dropped 4 bases and J dropped 4; count of bases not matched to a gene: 11. The germline V gene encodes CDR1 SGDLS and CDR2 YYNGEE. The CDR3 contains 17 residues. Here the CDR3 DNA reads TGTGCCAGCAGCATTACCGGGACAGGGGACATTAATCAGCCCCAGCATTTT. Its protein is CASSITGTGDINQPQHF.